The 28 T cell receptor beta chains below come from one sample, sequenced in a study of blood T cell repertoires in COVID-19. Method: immunoSEQ multiplex PCR; TCRdb's copy keeps in-frame clones and lacks some. The data contain tens of thousands of clones, approximately 88% of them singletons. The sequencing sample was made of peripheral blood. These receptors all come from a human donor in a cohort sampled during active COVID-19.

The rearrangement joins TRBV7-2 to TRBJ1-2; 7 bases agree with TRBD1. The CDR3 has 14 residues. With V trimmed by 2 bases and J by 7 bases, 7 bases remained unmatched. Germline V lookup: CDR1 SGHTA, CDR2 FQGNSA. The chain's CDR3 is CASSLYQGTVGYTF. The DNA of the CDR3 is TGTGCCAGCAGCTTATATCAGGGGACAGTTGGCTACACCTTC.

The chain employs TRBV2 and TRBJ1-2; TRBD1 matches at 7 bases. V was clipped by 9 bases and J by 2 bases; unmatched bases: 6. Germline-derived CDR1 and CDR2 are SNHLY and FYNNEI. The CDR3 loop spans 13 amino acids. CDR3 residues: CARRTGPNYGYTF. Here the CDR3 DNA reads TGTGCCAGACGGACAGGACCGAACTATGGCTACACCTTC. The whole variable domain, filled in from reference TRBV2 and TRBJ1-2, reads EPEVTQTPSHQVTQMGQEVILRCVPISNHLYFYWYRQILGQKVEFLVSFYNNEISEKSEIFDDQFSVERPDGSNFTLKIRSTKLEDSAMYFCARRTGPNYGYTFGSGTRLTVV.

The chain has TRBV3-1 (or the pseudogene TRBV3-2) and TRBJ1-3; TRBD1 might be the D (6 bases). V lost 0 bases to trimming and J lost 3 bases, with 12 bases between them. CDR1 LGHDT and CDR2 YNNKEL come from the germline V gene (reference sequence). CDR3 size: 16 residues. CDR3 protein: CASSQDRTVLGNTIYF. CDR3 coding DNA: TGTGCCAGCAGCCAAGATAGGACAGTTCTTGGAAACACCATATATTTT.

V usage is TRBV4-1 and J usage is TRBJ1-2, with D perhaps matching TRBD1 (6 bases). The CDR3 is made up of 13 amino acids. V shed 4 bases and J shed 8 bases, with 14 bases lying between them. CDR1 and CDR2 (germline): MGHRA, YSYEKL. CDR3 sequence (DNA): TGCGCCAGCAGCCTAGGGACAATCGAAGGCTACACCTTC. Protein sequence: CASSLGTIEGYTF.

The chain couples TRBV7-2 to TRBJ2-7, with a tentative D call TRBD1 (6 bases). CDR3 size: 13 residues. Germline V gives CDR1 SGHTA, CDR2 FQGNSA. Trimming cost V 4 bases and J 2 bases, with 9 bases left between them. The chain's CDR3 is CASSSRTAYEQYF. DNA of the CDR3: TGTGCCAGCAGCTCAAGGACAGCCTACGAGCAGTACTTC.

The chain combines TRBV19 with TRBJ2-7; D may be TRBD1 (6 bases). This CDR3 has 15 residues. Trimming cost V 4 bases and J 2 bases, with 15 bases left between them. CDR1 and CDR2 (germline): LNHDA, SQIVND (reference sequence). The DNA of the CDR3 is TGTGCCAGTAGTACTACAGGGCCTCCAACCTACGAGCAGTACTTC. This codes for CASSTTGPPTYEQYF.

This rearrangement joins TRBV11-2 to TRBJ2-7; 9 nucleotides align to TRBD2. This CDR3 contains 17 residues. CDR1 is SGHAT and CDR2 is FQNNGV in the germline V gene. Germline trimming cut 5 bases from V and 2 bases from J; bases unmatched to any gene: 13. The CDR3 is CASSPVRGGRFTYEQYF. The CDR3, as DNA: TGTGCCAGCAGCCCCGTGCGGGGGGGCCGGTTCACCTACGAGCAGTACTTC.

The gene calls are TRBV27 and TRBJ2-7; perhaps TRBD2 as D (6 bases). Germline lookup yields CDR1 MNHEY and CDR2 SMNVEV (reference sequence). The CDR3 has 15 residues. Trimming removed 7 bases at V and 6 bases at J, with 22 bases between. CDR3 DNA sequence: TGTGCCAGCACCCCCTTGGGGGACTCCCGTCGCGAGCAGTACTTC. It codes for CASTPLGDSRREQYF.

The chain employs TRBV6-5 and TRBJ1-6; 8 bases match TRBD1. The ends lost 7 bases at V and 6 bases at J; junction bases unmatched: 5. This CDR3 has 14 residues. CDR1 MNHEY and CDR2 SVGAGI come from the germline V gene. CDR3 loop: CASTKDRGNSPLHF. Here the CDR3 DNA reads TGTGCCAGCACCAAAGACAGGGGTAATTCACCCCTCCACTTT.

The CDR3 protein is CASSSDSYGYTF. CDR3 sequence (DNA): TGTGCCAGCTCATCCGACAGCTATGGCTACACCTTC. V is TRBV18 and J is TRBJ1-2, with D perhaps matching TRBD1 (5 bases). Germline V gives CDR1 KGHSH, CDR2 LQKENI. The CDR3 length is 12 residues. V lost 5 bases to trimming and J lost 4 bases, with 8 bases between them.

The chain combines TRBV6-1 with TRBJ1-3, with D unclear. The CDR3 extends over 14 amino acids. Per germline, CDR1 MNHNS and CDR2 SASEGT. The V and J ends lost 1 base and 4 bases respectively, with 8 bases between them. CDR3: CASSEVAYGNTIYF. The CDR3 DNA reads TGTGCCAGCAGTGAAGTAGCGTACGGAAACACCATATATTTT.

The sample holds one count of this clone. V usage is TRBV19 and J usage is TRBJ1-5; 10 bases are shared with TRBD1. J gave up 2 bases and V 5 bases, and 0 bases lay outside the gene matches. The germline V gene has CDR1 LNHDA and CDR2 SQIVND (reference sequence). The length of the CDR3 is 14 residues. The CDR3 coding sequence is TGTGCCAGTAGTGGGACAGGGGGCAATCAGCCCCAGCATTTT. Translated: CASSGTGGNQPQHF.

This rearrangement joins TRBV6-5 to TRBJ1-1; no clear D gene. Deletions cut 10 bases from V and 0 bases from J, with 12 bases between. The V gene's germline CDR1 is MNHEY and CDR2 SVGAGI. The CDR3 is 13 residues long. CDR3 in amino acids: CATLSRMNTEAFF. In DNA form, the CDR3 reads TGTGCCACGTTGTCCAGGATGAACACTGAAGCTTTCTTT.

The chain carries TRBV19 and TRBJ1-5; 7 bases align to TRBD1. The germline gives CDR1 LNHDA, CDR2 SQIVND (reference sequence). V lost 6 bases to trimming and J lost 1 base; unmatched junction nucleotides: 3. This CDR3 has 14 amino acids. DNA for the CDR3: TGTGCCAGTAGCCCCAGGGGGAGCAATCAGCCCCAGCATTTT. This gives the protein CASSPRGSNQPQHF.

J is TRBJ2-6 and V is TRBV11-2; TRBD1 is a possible D gene (7 bases). Germline V CDR1 and CDR2: SGHAT, FQNNGV. The CDR3 contains 18 residues. Trimming removed 2 bases from V and 1 base from J, with 15 bases in between. The CDR3 region has the DNA TGTGCCAGCAGCTTATGGAGGGGGCCGGCGTCTGGGGCCAACGTCCTGACTTTC. It translates to CASSLWRGPASGANVLTF.

This chain connects TRBV11-2 to TRBJ1-6, with 10 bases matching TRBD1. In germline, CDR1 is SGHAT, CDR2 FQNNGV. V lost 0 bases, J lost 4 bases, and 12 bases stayed unmatched. The CDR3 has 20 residues. CDR3 bases: TGTGCCAGCAGCTTAGACGTAAACCGGGACAGGGGTGGATATAATTCACCCCTCCACTTT. It codes for CASSLDVNRDRGGYNSPLHF.

J is TRBJ2-7 and V is TRBV7-2; 10 nucleotides agree with TRBD2. V was pared by 5 bases and J by 2 bases, with 3 bases of the junction left unmatched. The CDR3 is 14 residues long. In germline, CDR1 is SGHTA, CDR2 FQGNSA. CDR3 coding DNA: TGTGCCAGCAGCCGGACTAGCGGAACCTACGAGCAGTACTTC. Translating gives CASSRTSGTYEQYF.

V usage is TRBV29-1 and J usage is TRBJ1-3; no firm D call. Germline-derived CDR1 and CDR2 are SQVTM and ANQGSEA. Trimming pared 7 bases from V and 4 bases from J, leaving 11 bases between. The CDR3 is made up of 12 amino acids. For the CDR3, the DNA is TGCAGCGCGGGTGCAGGCGGAAACACCATATATTTT. Amino acid sequence: CSAGAGGNTIYF.

This rearrangement joins TRBV20-1 to TRBJ1-2, with unresolved D. CDR3 length: 10 amino acids. Germline V gives CDR1 DFQATT, CDR2 SNEGSKA (reference sequence). Trimming pared 5 bases from V and 7 bases from J, leaving 8 bases between. This chain's CDR3 is CSAGRSGYTF. The CDR3 DNA is TGCAGTGCTGGTCGCAGTGGCTACACCTTC.

This chain links TRBV12-2 with TRBJ2-7; the D segment call TRBD1 is taken from the table without a DNA check. TRBV12-2 is reported as a pseudogene. This CDR3 is 17 amino acids long. For the CDR3, the DNA is TGTGCAAGTCGCTTAGCTAACTCTAAACGAGGGGGCTACGAGCAGTACTTC. Encoded protein: CASRLANSKRGGYEQYF.

The chain uses TRBV4-3 and TRBJ2-7; 9 nucleotides line up with TRBD1. There are 14 residues in the CDR3. V lost 3 bases, J lost 3 bases, and 3 bases stayed unmatched. CDR1 LGHNA and CDR2 YSLEER come from the germline V gene. CDR3 coding DNA: TGCGCCAGCAGCCAGGACAGGGGATTCTACGAGCAGTACTTC. As protein: CASSQDRGFYEQYF.

This clone was seen a single time. The chain links TRBV14 to TRBJ1-4, with D unresolved. Germline V CDR1 and CDR2: SGHDN, FVKESK. The CDR3 contains 16 residues. V shed 0 bases and J shed 5 bases, with 13 bases lying between them. CDR3 bases: TGTGCCAGCAGCCAAGAGTTCAGAGGATACAATGAAAAACTGTTTTTT. Amino acid sequence: CASSQEFRGYNEKLFF.

V is TRBV7-6 and J is TRBJ2-7; 10 bases align to TRBD1. This CDR3 has 15 residues. Germline V gives CDR1 SGHVS, CDR2 FNYEAQ. Trimming cost V 0 bases and J 4 bases; bases outside gene matches: 3. As DNA, the CDR3 is TGTGCCAGCAGCTTAGCCGGGACAGGGGTGTACGAGCAGTACTTC. Protein product: CASSLAGTGVYEQYF. Complete variable domain (other parts from reference TRBV7-6 and TRBJ2-7): GAGVSQSPRYKVTKRGQDVALRCDPISGHVSLYWYRQALGQGPEFLTYFNYEAQQDKSGLPNDRFSAERPEGSISTLTIQRTEQRDSAMYRCASSLAGTGVYEQYFGPGTRLTVT.

The chain has TRBV19 and TRBJ1-2, with 8 bases that match TRBD1. With V trimmed by 4 bases and J by 2 bases, 3 bases remained unmatched. Germline V gene sequence: CDR1 LNHDA, CDR2 SQIVND (reference sequence). The CDR3 spans 14 residues. The CDR3 region is CASSKTGANYGYTF. The CDR3 coding sequence is TGTGCCAGTAGTAAGACAGGGGCCAACTATGGCTACACCTTC.

The V and J genes are TRBV7-9 and TRBJ2-7; 7 nucleotides align to TRBD2. CDR1 is SEHNR, CDR2 FQNEAQ, per germline (reference sequence). V trimming: 7 bases; J trimming: 6 bases; junction bases outside the gene matches: 9. The CDR3 has 13 amino acids. The CDR3 bases are TGTGCCAGCACTCGCGGGGGAGTTACCGAGCAGTACTTC. It yields the protein CASTRGGVTEQYF.

This clone was detected once. This chain connects TRBV13 to TRBJ2-7; possibly TRBD1 for D (5 bases). This CDR3 region has 16 residues. The germline V and J ends were trimmed by 5 bases and 2 bases, with 19 bases remaining between them. Germline lookup yields CDR1 PRHDT and CDR2 FYEKMQ (reference sequence). The CDR3 DNA reads as TGTGCCAGCAGCCGTATCAGGGATCCCATCCCCTACGAGCAGTACTTC. It is translated as CASSRIRDPIPYEQYF.

The chain recombines TRBV6-6 with TRBJ1-5; D is ambiguous. The length of the CDR3 is 12 residues. V was trimmed by 6 bases and J by 4 bases, leaving 7 bases between them. CDR1 MNHNY and CDR2 SVGAGI come from the germline V gene (reference sequence). The CDR3 protein is CASSQINQPQHF. As DNA, the CDR3 is TGTGCCAGCAGCCAAATTAATCAGCCCCAGCATTTT.

This chain uses TRBV11-2 with TRBJ1-1; 9 nucleotides align to TRBD1. The germline gives CDR1 SGHAT, CDR2 FQNNGV. With V trimmed by 5 bases and J by 0 bases, 4 bases remained unmatched. The CDR3 length is 15 residues. The CDR3: CASSPGQGLNTEAFF. As DNA, the CDR3 is TGTGCCAGCAGCCCGGGACAGGGATTGAACACTGAAGCTTTCTTT.